The 11 T cell receptor beta chains in this list originate from one sample, sequenced in a study of long-term antiretroviral therapy in people with HIV. The assay used was immunoSEQ (version v3.0), run at survey level. Assay used: immunoSEQ multiplex PCR; TCRdb lists only in-frame clones, some missing. The sample consists of thousands of clones, 65% to 75% of them appearing once. The sequencing here drew on unsorted PBMCs, taken around 0.9 years before starting antiretroviral therapy. The source is a man aged 40-49 years with HIV.

This clone ranks as medium-sized (0.01 to 0.1%). The chain joins TRBV9 to TRBJ2-7, with TRBD1 matching 9 bases. J lost 3 bases, V lost 0 bases, and 1 base had no gene match. CDR1 and CDR2 from the germline V gene are SGDLS and YYNGEE. CDR3 length equals 14 residues. The CDR3 DNA reads as TGTGCCAGCAGCGTAGGGACAGGGGTCTACGAGCAGTACTTC. Its protein product is CASSVGTGVYEQYF.

Comments on this clone: The junction shows a germline mismatch at one end, possibly a read error. The chain combines TRBV18 with TRBJ1-2; D is ambiguous. The CDR3 contains 15 residues. Germline assignment: CDR1 KGHSH and CDR2 LQKENI. This CDR3 is CASSPRAEGHYGYTF. CDR3 nucleotides: TGTGCCAGCTCCCCACGGGCCGAAGGACACTATGGCTACACCTTC.

The chain uses TRBV18 and TRBJ2-7; 7 bases match TRBD1. In germline, CDR1 is KGHSH, CDR2 LQKENI. The V and J ends lost 6 bases and 4 bases, in that order; junction bases with no gene match: 9. The CDR3 has 14 amino acids. DNA for the CDR3: TGTGCCAGCTCCCAGACAGGGTCATCGTACGAGCAGTACTTC. Its protein product is CASSQTGSSYEQYF.

The chain recombines TRBV2 with TRBJ2-7, with D unclear. Per the germline V gene, CDR1 is SNHLY and CDR2 is FYNNEI. This CDR3 contains 13 residues. V shed 9 bases and J shed 0 bases, with 12 bases lying between them. CDR3 loop: CARRDTSSYEQYF. The CDR3 DNA follows: TGTGCCAGGAGAGACACAAGCTCCTACGAGCAGTACTTC.

Only one count was recorded for this clone. The V and J genes are TRBV18 and TRBJ1-3; possible D gene TRBD1, 5 bases. The germline V gene encodes CDR1 KGHSH and CDR2 LQKENI. V lost 2 bases and J lost 0, with 11 bases in between. There are 16 residues in the CDR3. The CDR3 is CASSPVDSHSGNTIYF. The DNA for the CDR3 is TGTGCCAGCTCACCAGTAGACAGCCACTCTGGAAACACCATATATTTT. Looking up the rest from reference TRBV18 and TRBJ1-3 gives the full variable domain: NAGVMQNPRHLVRRRGQEARLRCSPMKGHSHVYWYRQLPEEGLKFMVYLQKENIIDESGMPKERFSAEFPKEGPSILRIQQVVRGDSAAYFCASSPVDSHSGNTIYFGEGSWLTVV.

The chain uses TRBV5-4 and TRBJ2-2; the D gene could be TRBD1 or TRBD2 (6 bases each). CDR1 and CDR2 from the germline V gene are SGHNT and YYREEE (reference sequence). This CDR3 is 14 amino acids long. Deletions cut 3 bases from V and 4 bases from J, with 10 bases between. Written as DNA, the CDR3 is TGTGCCAGCAGCTCCAAGGGGGGCACCGGGGAGCTGTTTTTT. It codes for CASSSKGGTGELFF.

The chain uses TRBV23-1 and TRBJ2-3; D unclear. TRBV23-1 is an ORF for which the function is uncertain. The V and J ends lost 7 bases and 3 bases respectively, with 11 bases between them. The CDR3 has 13 amino acids. The CDR3 spells CASTFLGTDTQYF. The CDR3 DNA is TGCGCCAGCACTTTTTTAGGGACAGATACGCAGTATTTT.

V is TRBV7-8 and J is TRBJ2-2; perhaps D is TRBD1 or TRBD2 (5 bases each). V dropped 3 bases and J dropped 1 base, with 9 bases sitting between them. The germline V gene has CDR1 SGHVS and CDR2 FQNEAQ. CDR3 length equals 15 residues. For the CDR3, the DNA is TGTGCCAGCAGCTTTATGGGACGGAACACCGGGGAGCTGTTTTTT. This sequence encodes CASSFMGRNTGELFF.

This clone qualifies as large. As DNA, the CDR3 is TGTGCCAGCGAGGCTGGCTATGGCTACACCTTC. It encodes CASEAGYGYTF. This sequence joins TRBV19 and TRBJ1-2; unclear D gene. The CDR3 is 11 amino acids. Trimming took 9 bases from V and 4 from J, leaving 9 bases between them. Germline loops: CDR1 LNHDA, CDR2 SQIVND (reference sequence).

The chain carries TRBV4-1 and TRBJ2-7, with 7 bases that match TRBD2. Per the germline V gene, CDR1 is MGHRA and CDR2 is YSYEKL. The CDR3 runs to 13 residues. V lost 0 bases to trimming and J lost 6 bases; unmatched junction nucleotides: 2. The CDR3 region has the DNA TGCGCCAGCAGCCAAGAGCCGGGAGGCGAGCAGTACTTC. This sequence encodes CASSQEPGGEQYF.

This chain links TRBV27 with TRBJ1-2; D is unresolved. The V end lost 5 bases, the J end lost 8 bases, and 12 bases lay between the germline ends. Germline V gene sequence: CDR1 MNHEY, CDR2 SMNVEV (reference sequence). There are 12 residues in the CDR3. The CDR3 DNA is TGTGCCAGCAGTCATGCGGGGTCCGGCTACACCTTC. Translation gives CASSHAGSGYTF.